These T cell receptor beta chains were read from a single sample in a study of human T cells and chemical hapten exposure. TCRdb reprocessed the RACE reads via MiXCR and lists one record per CDR3 protein. The table shows around 50,000 distinct CDR3 sequences, with 9.5% to 10% occurring only once. The input for sequencing was whole blood, taken in connection with sensitization to the hapten diphenylcyclopropenone (DPC). These receptors all stem from a woman aged 50 to 60 with alopecia areata. Some clones in this sample may be carry-over from other donors' samples. Both conserved end residues are part of each CDR3. The D gene is left open where the match is weak. Clone size is shown for a subset of rows, as once, few, many or a class of expanded clone.

J gene: TRBJ2-1; clone size: many; D gene: TRBD2; V gene: TRBV7-2; CDR3 DNA: TGTGCCAGCAGCTTAGGACTAGCGGGTTGGTATGAGCAGTTCTTC; CDR3 protein: CASSLGLAGWYEQFF
J gene: TRBJ1-1; clone size: many; D gene: NA; V gene: TRBV12-3/TRBV12-4; CDR3 DNA: TGTGCCAGCAGTTTCTCCGCAGTCATGAACACTGAAGCTTTCTTT; CDR3 protein: CASSFSAVMNTEAFF
J gene: TRBJ2-7; clone size: NA; D gene: NA; V gene: TRBV6-1; CDR3 DNA: TGTGCCAGCTCGAAGCTAGCGTACGAGCAGTACTTC; CDR3 protein: CASSKLAYEQYF
J gene: TRBJ2-3; clone size: NA; D gene: NA; V gene: TRBV4-1; CDR3 DNA: TGCGCCAGCAGCCGCCGGGACAATATGGGTCCATGGGCAGATACGCAGTATTTT; CDR3 protein: CASSRRDNMGPWADTQYF
J gene: TRBJ2-1; clone size: NA; D gene: TRBD1; V gene: TRBV7-6; CDR3 DNA: TGTGCCAGCAGCTTAGCGATAGGAGGGACAGGTCAGTTCTTC; CDR3 protein: CASSLAIGGTGQFF
J gene: TRBJ1-1; clone size: NA; D gene: TRBD1; V gene: TRBV12-3/TRBV12-4; CDR3 DNA: TGTGCCAGCAGTTTTCTGGGACAGGGGAGGCCTCAGAACACTGAAGCTTTCTTT; CDR3 protein: CASSFLGQGRPQNTEAFF
J gene: TRBJ2-5; clone size: many; D gene: NA; V gene: TRBV12-3/TRBV12-4; CDR3 DNA: TGTGCCAGCAGCCGAGACTCCGGGGAGACCCAGTACTTC; CDR3 protein: CASSRDSGETQYF
J gene: TRBJ2-2; clone size: NA; D gene: TRBD1; V gene: TRBV28; CDR3 DNA: TGTGCCAGCAGCACCGCCGGGACAGGGTTCACCGGGGAGCTGTTTTTT; CDR3 protein: CASSTAGTGFTGELFF
J gene: TRBJ1-2; clone size: NA; D gene: NA; V gene: TRBV2; CDR3 DNA: TGTGCCAGGGGGCAGGGAAGCAGCTATGGCTACACCTTC; CDR3 protein: CARGQGSSYGYTF
J gene: TRBJ2-3; clone size: few; D gene: NA; V gene: TRBV7-6; CDR3 DNA: TGTGCCAGCAGCCCCCAGCCAGATACGCAGTATTTT; CDR3 protein: CASSPQPDTQYF
J gene: TRBJ2-2; clone size: NA; D gene: NA; V gene: TRBV2; CDR3 DNA: TGTGCCAGCCGGGGGCAGGGCGGAACCGGGGAGCTGTTTTTT; CDR3 protein: CASRGQGGTGELFF
J gene: TRBJ2-3; clone size: NA; D gene: TRBD1; V gene: TRBV6-5; CDR3 DNA: TGTGCCAGCAGTGCACAGGGGGCGAGGGCAGATACGCAGTATTTT; CDR3 protein: CASSAQGARADTQYF
J gene: TRBJ2-2; clone size: few; D gene: NA; V gene: TRBV12-3/TRBV12-4; CDR3 DNA: TGTGCCAGCAGTTCGCGGGACGGTCAGGCGAACACCGGGGAGCTGTTTTTT; CDR3 protein: CASSSRDGQANTGELFF
J gene: TRBJ1-1; clone size: many; D gene: NA; V gene: TRBV18; CDR3 DNA: TGTGCCAGCTCCGGGGACCGGGAGAGAGAAGCTTTCTTT; CDR3 protein: CASSGDREREAFF
J gene: TRBJ1-2; clone size: many; D gene: NA; V gene: TRBV5-1; CDR3 DNA: TGCGCCAGCAGCTTGGCCATCACCGGGAAGACGGAGTATGGCTACACCTTC; CDR3 protein: CASSLAITGKTEYGYTF
J gene: TRBJ2-1; clone size: NA; D gene: NA; V gene: TRBV6-2/TRBV6-3; CDR3 DNA: TGTGCCAGCAGTTACTCGAATGGTGGACGCAATGAGCAGTTCTTC; CDR3 protein: CASSYSNGGRNEQFF
J gene: TRBJ2-1; clone size: NA; D gene: TRBD2; V gene: TRBV4-3; CDR3 DNA: TGCGCCAGCAGCCAAGACGGACTAGCAAGGCAGTTCTTC; CDR3 protein: CASSQDGLARQFF
J gene: TRBJ2-7; clone size: NA; D gene: NA; V gene: TRBV4-3; CDR3 DNA: TGCGCCAGCAGCCAAGATCGAGTGACACAAAGAGAGCAGTACTTC; CDR3 protein: CASSQDRVTQREQYF
J gene: TRBJ2-7; clone size: NA; D gene: NA; V gene: TRBV28; CDR3 DNA: TGTGCCAGCAGTTTCCAAGGGGAGTACTACGAGCAGTACTTC; CDR3 protein: CASSFQGEYYEQYF
J gene: TRBJ2-1; clone size: many; D gene: NA; V gene: TRBV24-1; CDR3 DNA: TGTGCCACCAGTGATTTTCCCGGGGCCTACAATGAGCAGTTCTTC; CDR3 protein: CATSDFPGAYNEQFF
J gene: TRBJ1-5; clone size: few; D gene: NA; V gene: TRBV28; CDR3 DNA: TGTGCCAGCATCGGGGGCAATCAGCCCCAGCATTTT; CDR3 protein: CASIGGNQPQHF
J gene: TRBJ1-1; clone size: many; D gene: TRBD1; V gene: TRBV29-1; CDR3 DNA: TGCAGCGTTTTGCTCGACAGGGGTGGGACTGAAGCTTTCTTT; CDR3 protein: CSVLLDRGGTEAFF
J gene: TRBJ1-5; clone size: many; D gene: NA; V gene: TRBV2; CDR3 DNA: TGTGCCAGCAGTGAAGCGCTTGAGGATGGGCAGCCCCAGCATTTT; CDR3 protein: CASSEALEDGQPQHF
J gene: TRBJ2-3; clone size: few; D gene: TRBD2; V gene: TRBV12-3/TRBV12-4; CDR3 DNA: TGTGCCAGCAGTTCCCTCGGACTAGCGGGAGTAGATACGCAGTATTTT; CDR3 protein: CASSSLGLAGVDTQYF
J gene: TRBJ2-5; clone size: NA; D gene: NA; V gene: TRBV7-6; CDR3 DNA: TGTGCCAGCAGCTTATTCTCGGGCGTGAGGACCCGGGGCCCGGGGACCCAGTACTTC; CDR3 protein: CASSLFSGVRTRGPGTQYF
J gene: TRBJ1-2; clone size: NA; D gene: NA; V gene: TRBV6-1; CDR3 DNA: TGTGCCAGCAGTGCCTTACTAGTAGGCTACACCTTC; CDR3 protein: CASSALLVGYTF
J gene: TRBJ1-5; clone size: few; D gene: NA; V gene: TRBV28; CDR3 DNA: TGTGCCAGCAGTTCCCCCACAGGGATCTATCAGCCCCAGCATTTT; CDR3 protein: CASSSPTGIYQPQHF
J gene: TRBJ1-1; clone size: NA; D gene: NA; V gene: TRBV28; CDR3 DNA: TGTGCCAGCAGTTTATATACCGGGACGGACACTGAAGCTTTCTTT; CDR3 protein: CASSLYTGTDTEAFF
J gene: TRBJ2-7; clone size: many; D gene: NA; V gene: TRBV12-3/TRBV12-4; CDR3 DNA: TGTGCCAGCAGTCCAGGGGGGATGCAGCGGGGTTACGAGCAGTACTTC; CDR3 protein: CASSPGGMQRGYEQYF
J gene: TRBJ2-7; clone size: few; D gene: NA; V gene: TRBV5-1; CDR3 DNA: TGCGCCAGCAGCTCCTCCCCCGACAGGCTGACTACGGAGCAGTACTTC; CDR3 protein: CASSSSPDRLTTEQYF
J gene: TRBJ2-1; clone size: many; D gene: NA; V gene: TRBV29-1; CDR3 DNA: TGCAGCTCGCAGGCAGGAGGGCATGAGCAGTTCTTC; CDR3 protein: CSSQAGGHEQFF
J gene: TRBJ2-3; clone size: many; D gene: TRBD2; V gene: TRBV6-5; CDR3 DNA: TGTGCCAGCAGTTACAGCGGCGGGGGGGCCGCAGATACGCAGTATTTT; CDR3 protein: CASSYSGGGAADTQYF
J gene: TRBJ1-1; clone size: many; D gene: TRBD1; V gene: TRBV6-6; CDR3 DNA: TGTGCCAGCAGTGGCACAGGGGGCATGAACACTGAAGCTTTCTTT; CDR3 protein: CASSGTGGMNTEAFF
J gene: TRBJ2-7; clone size: few; D gene: NA; V gene: TRBV20-1; CDR3 DNA: TGCAGTGCTAGAGATGACCGAGACTACGAGCAGTACTTC; CDR3 protein: CSARDDRDYEQYF
J gene: TRBJ1-5; clone size: many; D gene: NA; V gene: TRBV7-8; CDR3 DNA: TGTGCCAGCCGACCTCAGGGGCGGAATCAGCCCCAGCATTTT; CDR3 protein: CASRPQGRNQPQHF
J gene: TRBJ1-2; clone size: NA; D gene: NA; V gene: TRBV6-5; CDR3 DNA: TGTGCCAGCAGTTACTCGACGTCAGGCTACTATGGCTACACCTTC; CDR3 protein: CASSYSTSGYYGYTF
J gene: TRBJ1-4; clone size: many; D gene: NA; V gene: TRBV11-2; CDR3 DNA: TGTGCCAGCAGCTTCGGAACCGGACAGCTTAATGAAAAACTGTTTTTT; CDR3 protein: CASSFGTGQLNEKLFF
J gene: TRBJ1-1; clone size: few; D gene: TRBD1; V gene: TRBV28; CDR3 DNA: TGTGCCGGACTTGACAGGGAGAACACTGAAGCTTTCTTT; CDR3 protein: CAGLDRENTEAFF
J gene: TRBJ1-2; clone size: many; D gene: NA; V gene: TRBV6-6; CDR3 DNA: TGTGCCAGCACTCGAATGGACAGATCTGCTTCTTATGGCTACACCTTC; CDR3 protein: CASTRMDRSASYGYTF
J gene: TRBJ2-7; clone size: NA; D gene: NA; V gene: TRBV28; CDR3 DNA: TGTGCCAGCAGTTCGATTCGACAGCCGAGCTCCTACGAGCAGTACTTC; CDR3 protein: CASSSIRQPSSYEQYF
J gene: TRBJ2-3; clone size: NA; D gene: NA; V gene: TRBV12-3/TRBV12-4; CDR3 DNA: TGTGCCAGCAGCCGGACAGAGGACAGACCCCAACCGTATTTT; CDR3 protein: CASSRTEDRPQPYF